The clone carrying this T cell receptor beta chain was picked up a small number of times. This entry belongs to a study of T-cell memory formation after mild COVID-19. TCRdb fed the 5' RACE reads into MiXCR, producing one record per CDR3 protein. The sample shows about 210,000 distinct CDR3 sequences, more than 25% of them seen only once. The CDR3 is made up of 14 amino acids. Germline V gene data show CDR1 as SGHRS and CDR2 as YFSETQ. V lost 6 bases to trimming and J lost 3 bases; unmatched junction nucleotides: 2. This TCR was sampled from an adult woman who had mild COVID-19 (a few samples of this study predate the infection). Cell type and time point are not known. The specimen sequenced was PBMCs or a T cell subset sorted from them (not recorded which). V and J are TRBV5-1 and TRBJ2-3, with 12 bases lining up with TRBD2. CDR3: CASTGTSGTDTQYF. The CDR3 DNA is TGCGCCAGCACCGGGACTAGCGGGACAGATACGCAGTATTTT.